The T cell receptor beta chain under discussion was sequenced for a study of molecular identifiers for immune sequencing clone quantification. Whole-study context: RNA, taken in replicates from roughly 21,000 or 96,000 naive CD8 cells, was split five ways, with four sequenced. The study's findings and limits: The study found clones above 20 RNA copies held over 98% of effector molecules and under 1% in naive cells.

Libraries of bulk TCR were made by previously described methods (with listed TCR primers). TCRdb analysed the PCR reads with MiXCR anew, one entry per CDR3 protein. This sample has approximately 670,000 distinct CDR3 sequences, with just under 20% found just once. CDR1 is MNHEY, CDR2 SVGAGI, per germline. The CDR3 has 16 amino acids. Comments on this clonotype: What it binds is not known. Its ends do not fully match the called genes, so a read error is possible.

Sample: naive CD8+ T cells from blood, with Jurkat cell RNA spiked in. The subset is: FACS-sorted CD8+CD4-CCR7+CD45RA+ naive T cells. The receptor was derived from a human donor in good health. Some libraries in this study had Jurkat cell RNA spiked in. The J gene is TRBJ2-2, the V gene TRBV6-5; 9 nucleotides align to TRBD1. The CDR3 DNA follows: TGTGCCAGCACCTTCACCGGGACAGGGAACACCGGGGAGCCGTTTTTT. This sequence encodes CASTFTGTGNTGEPFF.